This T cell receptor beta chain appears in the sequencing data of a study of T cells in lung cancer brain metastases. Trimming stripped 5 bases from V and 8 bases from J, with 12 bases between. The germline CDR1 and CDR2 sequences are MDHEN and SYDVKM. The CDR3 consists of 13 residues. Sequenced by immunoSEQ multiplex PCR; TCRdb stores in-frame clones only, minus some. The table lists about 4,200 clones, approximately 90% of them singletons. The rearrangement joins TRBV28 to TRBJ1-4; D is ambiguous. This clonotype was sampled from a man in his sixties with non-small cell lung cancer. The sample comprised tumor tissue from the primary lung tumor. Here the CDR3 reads CASSRRVGEKLFF. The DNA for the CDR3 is TGTGCCAGCAGTCGTCGAGTAGGAGAAAAACTGTTTTTT.